Detailed here is one TCR beta chain. What it recognizes is unknown. The record originates from a study of Ad26.COV2.S vaccination and SARS-CoV-2 variants. Study at large: Ad26.COV2.S was injected intramuscularly once or twice, 56 days apart.

Germline V gene lookup returns CDR1 SGDLS and CDR2 YYNGEE. The CDR3 has 16 amino acids. V lost 2 bases and J lost 3; bases outside the gene matches: 9. The study's findings and limits: Whether participants received vaccine or placebo, their non-spike TCR breadth was similar.

As for treatment: roughly 19 received Ad26.COV2.S at low or high dose, single or two shots; 5 received placebo; per-sample allocation not given. All samples were drawn on day 63, counting from the first vaccine or placebo injection. The individual, an adult aged 18-55 years, was a donor in Boston. As its vector, the vaccine had Ad26, which expressed Wuhan-strain SARS-CoV-2 spike. This table comes from immunoSEQ multiplex PCR, and its TCRdb copy is limited to in-frame clones, with some not included. In the table there are about 480,000 clones, around nine tenths of which are singletons. The V call is TRBV9, the J call TRBJ1-1; 8 nucleotides agree with TRBD1. This receptor was identified in a person between 18 and 65 years old who received the Ad26.COV2.S COVID-19 vaccine or a placebo. The sequencing here drew on peripheral blood, taken in a trial of Ad26.COV2.S vaccine versus placebo. The CDR3 is CASSVAGQGSDTEAFF. In DNA form, the CDR3 reads TGTGCCAGCAGCGTCGCCGGACAGGGATCGGACACTGAAGCTTTCTTT.